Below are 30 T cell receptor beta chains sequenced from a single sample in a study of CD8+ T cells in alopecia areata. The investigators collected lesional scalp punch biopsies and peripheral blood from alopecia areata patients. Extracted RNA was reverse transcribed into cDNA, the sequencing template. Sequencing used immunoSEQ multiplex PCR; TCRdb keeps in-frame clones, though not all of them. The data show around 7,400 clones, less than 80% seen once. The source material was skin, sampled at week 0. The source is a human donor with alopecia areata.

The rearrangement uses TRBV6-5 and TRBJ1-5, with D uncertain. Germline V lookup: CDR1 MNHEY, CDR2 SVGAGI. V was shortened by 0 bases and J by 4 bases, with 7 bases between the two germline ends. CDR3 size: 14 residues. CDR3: CASSYSGSNQPQHF. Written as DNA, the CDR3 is TGTGCCAGCAGTTACTCGGGAAGTAATCAGCCCCAGCATTTT.

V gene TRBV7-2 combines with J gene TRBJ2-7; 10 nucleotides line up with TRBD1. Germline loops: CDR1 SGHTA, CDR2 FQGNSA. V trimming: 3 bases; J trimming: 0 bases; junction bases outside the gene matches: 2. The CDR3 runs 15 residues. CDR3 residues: CASSFGQGGSYEQYF. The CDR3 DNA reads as TGTGCCAGCAGCTTCGGACAGGGGGGCTCCTACGAGCAGTACTTC.

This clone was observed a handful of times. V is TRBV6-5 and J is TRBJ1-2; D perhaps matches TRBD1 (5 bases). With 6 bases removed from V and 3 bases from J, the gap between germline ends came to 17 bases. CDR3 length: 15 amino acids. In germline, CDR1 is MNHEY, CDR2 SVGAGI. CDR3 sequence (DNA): TGTGCCAGCAGCCCGGACCCAGGGATTGACTATGGCTACACCTTC. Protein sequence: CASSPDPGIDYGYTF.

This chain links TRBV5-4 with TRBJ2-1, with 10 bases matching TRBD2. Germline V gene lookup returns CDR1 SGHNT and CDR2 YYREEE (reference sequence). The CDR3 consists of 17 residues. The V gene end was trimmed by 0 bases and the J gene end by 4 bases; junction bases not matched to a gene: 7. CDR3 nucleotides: TGTGCCAGCAGCTTGGGTTGGCTAGCGGGGGATTACAATGAGCAGTTCTTC. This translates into CASSLGWLAGDYNEQFF.

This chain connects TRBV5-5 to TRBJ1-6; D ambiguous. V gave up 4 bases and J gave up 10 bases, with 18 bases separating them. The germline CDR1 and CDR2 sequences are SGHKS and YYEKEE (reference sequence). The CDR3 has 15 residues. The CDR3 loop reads CASSPRGKTDSPLHF. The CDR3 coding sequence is TGTGCCAGCAGCCCGCGGGGAAAAACTGACTCACCCCTCCACTTT.

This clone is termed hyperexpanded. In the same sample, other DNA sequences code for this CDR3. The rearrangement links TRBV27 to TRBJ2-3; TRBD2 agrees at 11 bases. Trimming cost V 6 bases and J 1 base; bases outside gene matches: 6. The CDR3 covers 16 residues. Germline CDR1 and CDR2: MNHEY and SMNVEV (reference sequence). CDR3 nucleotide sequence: TGTGCCAGCAGCCTCTTACTAGCGGGGGGCACAGATACGCAGTATTTT. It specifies CASSLLLAGGTDTQYF.

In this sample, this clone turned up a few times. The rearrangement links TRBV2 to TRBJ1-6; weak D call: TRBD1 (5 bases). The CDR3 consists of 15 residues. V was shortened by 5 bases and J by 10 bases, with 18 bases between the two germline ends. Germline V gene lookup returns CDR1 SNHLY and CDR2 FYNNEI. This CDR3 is CASSPFKGPQSPLHF. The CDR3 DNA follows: TGTGCCAGCAGTCCTTTTAAGGGGCCCCAATCACCCCTCCACTTT. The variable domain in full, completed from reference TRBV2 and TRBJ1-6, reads EPEVTQTPSHQVTQMGQEVILRCVPISNHLYFYWYRQILGQKVEFLVSFYNNEISEKSEIFDDQFSVERPDGSNFTLKIRSTKLEDSAMYFCASSPFKGPQSPLHFGNGTRLTVT.

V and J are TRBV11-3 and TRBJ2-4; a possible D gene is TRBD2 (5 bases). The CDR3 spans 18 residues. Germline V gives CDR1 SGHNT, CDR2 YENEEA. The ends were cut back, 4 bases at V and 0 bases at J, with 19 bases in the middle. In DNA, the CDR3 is TGTGCCAGCAGCTCTAGCCCCTCTTCGGAGATAGCCAAAAACATTCAGTACTTC. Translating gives CASSSSPSSEIAKNIQYF.

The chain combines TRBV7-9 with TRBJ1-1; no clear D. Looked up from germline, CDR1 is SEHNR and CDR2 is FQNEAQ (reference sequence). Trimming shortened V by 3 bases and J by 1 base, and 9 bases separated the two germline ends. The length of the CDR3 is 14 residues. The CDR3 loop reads CASSFGLGNTEAFF. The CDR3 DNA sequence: TGTGCCAGCAGCTTTGGTCTCGGGAACACTGAAGCTTTCTTT. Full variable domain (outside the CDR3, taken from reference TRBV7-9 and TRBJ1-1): DTGVSQNPRHKITKRGQNVTFRCDPISEHNRLYWYRQTLGQGPEFLTYFQNEAQLEKSRLLSDRFSAERPKGSFSTLEIQRTEQGDSAMYLCASSFGLGNTEAFFGQGTRLTVV.

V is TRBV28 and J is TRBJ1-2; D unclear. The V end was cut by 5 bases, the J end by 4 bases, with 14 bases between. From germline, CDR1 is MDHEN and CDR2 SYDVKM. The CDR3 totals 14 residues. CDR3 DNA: TGTGCCAGCAGTGGGCTTGGGAGGGTCTATGGCTACACCTTC. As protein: CASSGLGRVYGYTF.

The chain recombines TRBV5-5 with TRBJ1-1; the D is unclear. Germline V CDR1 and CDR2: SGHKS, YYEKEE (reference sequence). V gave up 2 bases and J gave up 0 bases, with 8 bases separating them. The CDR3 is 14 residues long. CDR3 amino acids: CASSFSWVNTEAFF. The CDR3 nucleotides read TGTGCCAGCAGCTTCTCCTGGGTGAACACTGAAGCTTTCTTT.

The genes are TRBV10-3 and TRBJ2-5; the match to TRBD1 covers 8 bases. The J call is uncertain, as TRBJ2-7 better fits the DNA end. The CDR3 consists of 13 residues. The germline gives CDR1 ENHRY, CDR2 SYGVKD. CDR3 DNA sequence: TGTGCCATCAAAAACGGACAGGGCTACGAGCAGTACTTC. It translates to CAIKNGQGYEQYF.

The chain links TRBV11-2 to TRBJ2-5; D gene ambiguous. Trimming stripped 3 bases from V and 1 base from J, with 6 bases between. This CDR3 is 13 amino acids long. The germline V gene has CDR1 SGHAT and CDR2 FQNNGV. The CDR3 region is CASSFGSQETQYF. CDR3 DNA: TGTGCCAGCAGCTTCGGCAGCCAAGAGACCCAGTACTTC. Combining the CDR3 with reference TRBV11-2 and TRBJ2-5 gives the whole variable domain EAGVAQSPRYKIIEKRQSVAFWCNPISGHATLYWYQQILGQGPKLLIQFQNNGVVDDSQLPKDRFSAERLKGVDSTLKIQPAKLEDSAVYLCASSFGSQETQYFGPGTRLLVL.

CDR3 residues: CASSRQGQVAQFF. CDR3 DNA sequence: TGTGCCAGCAGCAGACAGGGTCAAGTCGCGCAGTTCTTC. J is TRBJ2-1 and V is TRBV2, with TRBD1 identical over 7 bases. Germline CDR1 reads SNHLY; CDR2 reads FYNNEI. The V gene end was trimmed by 6 bases and the J gene end by 12 bases; junction bases not matched to a gene: 11. The CDR3 covers 13 residues.

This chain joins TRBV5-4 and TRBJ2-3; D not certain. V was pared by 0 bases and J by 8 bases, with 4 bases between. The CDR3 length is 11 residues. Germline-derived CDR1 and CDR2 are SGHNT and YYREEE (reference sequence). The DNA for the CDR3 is TGTGCCAGCAGCTTGGCGAGTACGCAGTATTTT. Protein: CASSLASTQYF.

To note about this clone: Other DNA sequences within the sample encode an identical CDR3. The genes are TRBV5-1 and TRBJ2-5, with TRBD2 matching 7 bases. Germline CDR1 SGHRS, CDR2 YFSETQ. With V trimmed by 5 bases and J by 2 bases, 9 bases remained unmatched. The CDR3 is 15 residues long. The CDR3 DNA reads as TGCGCCAGCAGTCGTTCGGGACTAAGACAAGAGACCCAGTACTTC. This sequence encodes CASSRSGLRQETQYF.

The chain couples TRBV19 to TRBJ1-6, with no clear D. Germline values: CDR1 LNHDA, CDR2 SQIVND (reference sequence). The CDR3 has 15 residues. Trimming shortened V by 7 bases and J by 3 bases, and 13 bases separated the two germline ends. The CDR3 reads CASKSDGDYNSPLHF. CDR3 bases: TGTGCCAGTAAATCCGACGGGGACTATAATTCACCCCTCCACTTT.

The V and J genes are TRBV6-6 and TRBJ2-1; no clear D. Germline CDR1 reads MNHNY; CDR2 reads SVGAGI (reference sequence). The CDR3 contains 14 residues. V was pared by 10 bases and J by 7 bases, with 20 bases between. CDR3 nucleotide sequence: TGTGCCACCAGGCCGCACTCTACAGAAAATGAGCAGTTCTTC. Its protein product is CATRPHSTENEQFF.

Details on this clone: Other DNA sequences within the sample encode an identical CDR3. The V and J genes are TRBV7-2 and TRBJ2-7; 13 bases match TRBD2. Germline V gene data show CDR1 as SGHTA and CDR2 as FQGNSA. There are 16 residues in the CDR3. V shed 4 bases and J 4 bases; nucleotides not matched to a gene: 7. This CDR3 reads CASSSRTSGGRYEQYF. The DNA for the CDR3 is TGTGCCAGCAGCTCCCGGACTAGCGGGGGTAGGTACGAGCAGTACTTC.

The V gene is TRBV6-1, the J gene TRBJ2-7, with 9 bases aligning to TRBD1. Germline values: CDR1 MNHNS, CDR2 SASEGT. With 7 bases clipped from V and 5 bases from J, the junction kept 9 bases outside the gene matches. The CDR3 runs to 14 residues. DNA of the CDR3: TGTGCCAGCAAGAAACAGGGGGCGCGGGACGAGCAGTACTTC. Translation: CASKKQGARDEQYF.

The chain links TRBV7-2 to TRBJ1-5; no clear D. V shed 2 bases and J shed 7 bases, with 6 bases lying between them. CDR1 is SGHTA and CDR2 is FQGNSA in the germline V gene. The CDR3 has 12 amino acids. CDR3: CASSLPEQPQHF. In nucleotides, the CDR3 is TGTGCCAGCAGCTTACCCGAACAGCCCCAGCATTTT.

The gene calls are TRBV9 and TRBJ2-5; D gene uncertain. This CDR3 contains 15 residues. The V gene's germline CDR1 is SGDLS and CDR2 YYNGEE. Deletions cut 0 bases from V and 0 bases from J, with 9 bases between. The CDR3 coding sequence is TGTGCCAGCAGCGTAGGGACGGCGTACCAAGAGACCCAGTACTTC. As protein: CASSVGTAYQETQYF.

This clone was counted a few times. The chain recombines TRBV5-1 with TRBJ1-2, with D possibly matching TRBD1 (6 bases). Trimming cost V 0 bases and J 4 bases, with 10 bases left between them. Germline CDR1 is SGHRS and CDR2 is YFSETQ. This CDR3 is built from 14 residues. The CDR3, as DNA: TGCGCCAGCAGCTTGGGACAGGAGCTCTATGGCTACACCTTC. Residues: CASSLGQELYGYTF.

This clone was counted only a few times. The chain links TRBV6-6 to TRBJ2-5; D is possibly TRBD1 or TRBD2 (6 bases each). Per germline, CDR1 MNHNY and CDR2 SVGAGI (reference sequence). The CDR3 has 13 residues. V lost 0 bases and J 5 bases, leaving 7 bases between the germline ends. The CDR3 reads CASSYSGGETQYF. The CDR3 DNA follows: TGTGCCAGCAGTTACTCAGGGGGGGAGACCCAGTACTTC.

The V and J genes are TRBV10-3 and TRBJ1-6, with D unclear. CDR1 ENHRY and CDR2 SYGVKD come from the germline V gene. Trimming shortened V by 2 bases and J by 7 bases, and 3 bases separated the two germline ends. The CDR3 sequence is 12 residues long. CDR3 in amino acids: CAISELNSPLHF. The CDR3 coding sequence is TGTGCCATCAGTGAGCTCAATTCACCCCTCCACTTT.

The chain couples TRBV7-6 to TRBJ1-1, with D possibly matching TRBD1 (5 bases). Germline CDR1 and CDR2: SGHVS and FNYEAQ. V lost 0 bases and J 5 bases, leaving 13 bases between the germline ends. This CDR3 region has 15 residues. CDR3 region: CASSLANLRGTEAFF. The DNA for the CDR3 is TGTGCCAGCAGCTTAGCCAACCTGAGGGGTACTGAAGCTTTCTTT.

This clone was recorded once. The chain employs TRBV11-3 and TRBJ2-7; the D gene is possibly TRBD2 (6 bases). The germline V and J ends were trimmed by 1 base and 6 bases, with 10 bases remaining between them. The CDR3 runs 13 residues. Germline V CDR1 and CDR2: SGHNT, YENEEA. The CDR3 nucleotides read TGTGCCAGCAGCTTAGGGGCGGGGAGCGAGCAGTACTTC. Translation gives CASSLGAGSEQYF.

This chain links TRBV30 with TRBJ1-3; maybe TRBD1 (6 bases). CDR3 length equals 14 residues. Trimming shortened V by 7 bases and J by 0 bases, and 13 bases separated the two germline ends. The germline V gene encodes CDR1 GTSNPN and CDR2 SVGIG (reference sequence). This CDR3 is CASPDRYSGNTIYF. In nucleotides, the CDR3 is TGTGCCTCGCCCGACAGGTACTCTGGAAACACCATATATTTT.

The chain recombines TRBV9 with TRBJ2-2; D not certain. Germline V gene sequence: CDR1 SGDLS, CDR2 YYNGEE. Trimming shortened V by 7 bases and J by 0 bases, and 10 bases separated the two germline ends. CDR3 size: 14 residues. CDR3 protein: CASSLGPNTGELFF. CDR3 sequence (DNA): TGTGCCAGCTCACTGGGCCCGAACACCGGGGAGCTGTTTTTT.

This CDR3 is CAWSVRGSGGTGELFF. The CDR3 nucleotides are TGTGCCTGGAGTGTACGTGGTAGCGGGGGTACCGGGGAGCTGTTTTTT. The rearrangement joins TRBV30 to TRBJ2-2; 9 bases match TRBD2. CDR3 length equals 16 residues. Germline assignment: CDR1 GTSNPN and CDR2 SVGIG (reference sequence). J gave up 5 bases and V 0 bases, and 7 bases lay outside the gene matches. Looking up the rest from reference TRBV30 and TRBJ2-2 gives the full variable domain: SQTIHQWPATLVQPVGSPLSLECTVEGTSNPNLYWYRQAAGRGLQLLFYSVGIGQISSEVPQNLSASRPQDRQFILSSKKLLLSDSGFYLCAWSVRGSGGTGELFFGEGSRLTVL.